This entry lists 26 T cell receptor beta chains sequenced from one sample in a study of regulatory T cells in long-lasting Graves disease. iRepertoire HTBI primers and Arm-PCR of CDR3 regions built TCR beta libraries. TCRdb re-called the multiplex PCR reads through MiXCR, storing one row per CDR3 protein. In the table there are a few hundred thousand distinct CDR3 sequences, about 15% of which are singletons. Time point defined: newly diagnosed GD, antithyroid drugs for less than 3 months. Isolated PBMC RNA provided the starting material for the TCR library. The same sample was also studied in work on T cells in Graves' hyperthyroidism and ophthalmopathy.

Sequencing used peripheral blood mononuclear cells (PBMCs), obtained at new diagnosis, from a patient treated with antithyroid drugs. Every receptor here comes from a woman aged 40 to 50 with Graves disease.

The chain has TRBV12-5 and TRBJ1-1; D gene unclear. CDR1 and CDR2 (germline): LGHNT, FRNRAP. The CDR3 contains 11 residues. Trimming removed 1 base at V and 11 bases at J, with 8 bases between. The CDR3 DNA is TGTGCTAGTGGTTTGGAGAGATGGGCTTTCTTT. Protein product: CASGLERWAFF.

V and J are TRBV6-2 or TRBV6-3 and TRBJ2-1, with D perhaps TRBD2 (5 bases). CDR3 length equals 14 residues. V dropped 7 bases and J dropped 1 base, with 11 bases sitting between them. The germline V gene has CDR1 MNHEY and CDR2 SVGEGT. For the CDR3, the DNA is TGTGCCAGCATCGGTCGGGGATCCTACAATGAGCAGTTCTTC. This sequence encodes CASIGRGSYNEQFF.

This clonotype has a count of ten or more. The V gene is TRBV11-2, the J gene TRBJ2-5; 15 bases match TRBD2. Germline V gene sequence: CDR1 SGHAT, CDR2 FQNNGV. The CDR3 is 17 amino acids. V lost 3 bases, J lost 5 bases, and 7 bases stayed unmatched. The CDR3 loop is CASSFGTSGRSAETQYF. The CDR3 DNA is TGTGCCAGCAGCTTTGGGACTAGCGGGAGGAGTGCGGAGACCCAGTACTTC.

This clonotype was seen at least ten times. The genes are TRBV2 and TRBJ2-5; D call uncertain. The germline V gene has CDR1 SNHLY and CDR2 FYNNEI. The V end was cut by 4 bases, the J end by 4 bases, with 10 bases between. The CDR3 runs 13 residues. CDR3: CASSGSRRETQYF. The CDR3 DNA reads TGTGCCAGCAGTGGGTCCAGGAGAGAGACCCAGTACTTC.

Many counts were recorded for this clonotype. J is TRBJ2-2 and V is TRBV24-1; 15 nucleotides agree with TRBD2. The trim removed 4 bases at V and 0 bases at J, leaving 5 bases unmatched. The CDR3 covers 19 residues. CDR1 is KGHDR, CDR2 SFDVKD, per germline. The CDR3 loop is CATSEWGLAGGSNTGELFF. The CDR3 region has the DNA TGTGCCACCAGTGAATGGGGACTAGCGGGAGGCTCGAACACCGGGGAGCTGTTTTTT.

This clonotype showed up just a few times. The J gene is TRBJ1-2, the V gene TRBV19, with 8 bases that match TRBD1. CDR3 size: 13 residues. The V and J ends lost 4 bases and 6 bases, in that order; junction bases with no gene match: 4. The germline CDR1 and CDR2 sequences are LNHDA and SQIVND (reference sequence). DNA for the CDR3: TGTGCCAGTAGTACCCAGGGGGCTGATGGCTACACCTTC. This gives the protein CASSTQGADGYTF.

This clonotype was observed many times. The chain uses TRBV28 and TRBJ1-5; D uncertain. V dropped 6 bases and J dropped 3 bases, with 12 bases sitting between them. CDR3 length equals 14 residues. CDR1 and CDR2 (germline): MDHEN, SYDVKM. CDR3 nucleotide sequence: TGTGCCAGCAGGTCGTGGCGGAACAATCAGCCCCAGCATTTT. Its translation is CASRSWRNNQPQHF.

The chain combines TRBV2 with TRBJ2-7, with 11 positions matching TRBD2. The CDR3 sequence is 16 residues long. The germline V gene encodes CDR1 SNHLY and CDR2 FYNNEI. V shed 6 bases and J 6 bases; nucleotides not matched to a gene: 13. CDR3 sequence reads: CASRDGLAGIPVEQYF. The DNA for the CDR3 is TGTGCCAGCAGGGATGGACTAGCGGGTATCCCGGTCGAGCAGTACTTC.

The V and J genes are TRBV30 and TRBJ2-3, with D perhaps TRBD1 (6 bases). Germline V lookup: CDR1 GTSNPN, CDR2 SVGIG (reference sequence). The CDR3 extends over 15 amino acids. V gave up 4 bases and J gave up 3 bases, with 17 bases separating them. CDR3 DNA: TGTGCCTGGACTCAACTTACAGGGTTTACAGATACGCAGTATTTT. It is translated as CAWTQLTGFTDTQYF. Together with reference TRBV30 and TRBJ2-3, the CDR3 gives the full variable domain: SQTIHQWPATLVQPVGSPLSLECTVEGTSNPNLYWYRQAAGRGLQLLFYSVGIGQISSEVPQNLSASRPQDRQFILSSKKLLLSDSGFYLCAWTQLTGFTDTQYFGPGTRLTVL.

In this sample, this clonotype turned up many times. CDR3: CASSSPGPSAGGHTGELFF. The DNA of the CDR3 is TGTGCCAGCAGTTCGCCGGGACCATCTGCGGGGGGGCATACCGGGGAGCTGTTTTTT. The chain is built from TRBV12-3 or TRBV12-4 and TRBJ2-2; 9 bases fit TRBD2. The length of the CDR3 is 19 residues. V trimming: 4 bases; J trimming: 5 bases; junction bases outside the gene matches: 17.

This clonotype has ten or more counts. This chain uses TRBV30 with TRBJ1-3; D is unresolved. CDR3 length: 13 amino acids. The germline gives CDR1 GTSNPN, CDR2 SVGIG (reference sequence). V lost 2 bases and J 4 bases, leaving 9 bases between the germline ends. CDR3 sequence: CAWSFFDGNTIYF. DNA of the CDR3: TGTGCCTGGAGTTTCTTCGACGGAAACACCATATATTTT. Complete variable domain (other parts from reference TRBV30 and TRBJ1-3): SQTIHQWPATLVQPVGSPLSLECTVEGTSNPNLYWYRQAAGRGLQLLFYSVGIGQISSEVPQNLSASRPQDRQFILSSKKLLLSDSGFYLCAWSFFDGNTIYFGEGSWLTVV.

Many counts were recorded for this clonotype. The chain links TRBV19 to TRBJ2-1; tentatively, D is TRBD2 (6 bases). Between the trimmed V and J ends, which lost 3 bases and 5 bases, there was a span of 20 bases. CDR3 size: 17 residues. The germline CDR1 and CDR2 sequences are LNHDA and SQIVND (reference sequence). CDR3 coding DNA: TGTGCCAGTAGTATGAGGTTACAGACTAGAAGGCACAATGAGCAGTTCTTC. This translates into CASSMRLQTRRHNEQFF.

This clonotype has more than one count but fewer than ten. CDR3 sequence reads: CASSLSSGRGDTQYF. CDR3 DNA sequence: TGTGCCAGCAGCTTGTCTAGCGGGAGGGGTGATACGCAGTATTTT. The chain joins TRBV7-9 to TRBJ2-3; TRBD2 agrees at 12 bases. Looked up from germline, CDR1 is SEHNR and CDR2 is FQNEAQ (reference sequence). This CDR3 contains 15 residues. Trimming at V came to 3 bases and at J to 6 bases, leaving 4 bases not matched to a gene.

This clonotype was detected ten times or more. V and J are TRBV6-1 and TRBJ1-3; D remains unclear. The V gene lost 2 bases and the J gene lost 0 bases, with 14 bases spanning the gap. The CDR3 spans 17 residues. Germline V gene sequence: CDR1 MNHNS, CDR2 SASEGT. As DNA, the CDR3 is TGTGCCAGCAGTGAACCCCGGGTCTTTCGCTCTGGAAACACCATATATTTT. It translates to CASSEPRVFRSGNTIYF.

This clonotype came up many times. The chain combines TRBV18 with TRBJ1-2; weak D call: TRBD1 (5 bases). The CDR3 extends over 13 amino acids. From germline, CDR1 is KGHSH and CDR2 LQKENI. The ends were cut back, 8 bases at V and 2 bases at J, with 12 bases in the middle. For the CDR3, the DNA is TGTGCCAGCAGCCCGACAGAAAACTATGGCTACACCTTC. It is translated as CASSPTENYGYTF. Full variable domain (rest looked up from reference TRBV18 and TRBJ1-2): NAGVMQNPRHLVRRRGQEARLRCSPMKGHSHVYWYRQLPEEGLKFMVYLQKENIIDESGMPKERFSAEFPKEGPSILRIQQVVRGDSAAYFCASSPTENYGYTFGSGTRLTVV.

The sample holds many counts of this clonotype. The chain links TRBV11-3 to TRBJ1-1, with 7 bases identical to TRBD1. The CDR3 loop spans 15 amino acids. V lost 5 bases, J lost 2 bases, and 8 bases stayed unmatched. Germline V gene data show CDR1 as SGHNT and CDR2 as YENEEA. The CDR3 spells CASSDWTGLNTEAFF. As DNA, the CDR3 is TGTGCCAGCAGCGACTGGACAGGCCTAAACACTGAAGCTTTCTTT.

The table lists this clonotype with a few counts. V gene TRBV5-1 combines with J gene TRBJ2-3; D is possibly TRBD2 (6 bases). Trimming pared 0 bases from V and 4 bases from J, leaving 9 bases between. Germline V gene lookup returns CDR1 SGHRS and CDR2 YFSETQ. The CDR3 totals 14 residues. The CDR3 DNA sequence: TGCGCCAGCAGCTTGGGGGAGGCTGCAGATACGCAGTATTTT. Its protein is CASSLGEAADTQYF.

This clonotype has at least ten counts. The chain combines TRBV28 with TRBJ1-2; the match to TRBD1 covers 7 bases. Germline CDR1 and CDR2: MDHEN and SYDVKM. After removal of 2 bases from V and 9 bases from J, the junction contained 15 bases not matched to a gene. This CDR3 has 16 amino acids. The CDR3 nucleotides are TGTGCCAGCAGTTTAACCACCGGGGAGGGGGCGGGGAGCTACACCTTC. Amino acids: CASSLTTGEGAGSYTF.

The table lists this clonotype with many counts. The chain is built from TRBV20-1 and TRBJ2-1, with 7 bases that match TRBD2. There are 14 residues in the CDR3. CDR1 DFQATT and CDR2 SNEGSKA come from the germline V gene (reference sequence). The V gene end was trimmed by 6 bases and the J gene end by 5 bases; junction bases not matched to a gene: 10. The CDR3 nucleotides read TGCAGTGCGCGGACTAGAGGAGAAAACAATGAGCAGTTCTTC. Translation gives CSARTRGENNEQFF.

The chain combines TRBV20-1 with TRBJ2-1; the D is unclear. The germline CDR1 and CDR2 sequences are DFQATT and SNEGSKA (reference sequence). The V gene lost 3 bases and the J gene lost 8 bases, with 11 bases spanning the gap. The CDR3 sequence is 12 residues long. CDR3 amino acids: CSASESPHEQFF. In DNA form, the CDR3 reads TGCAGTGCTAGCGAAAGTCCCCATGAGCAGTTCTTC.

This sequence joins TRBV18 and TRBJ1-1; weak D call: TRBD1 (5 bases). V was shortened by 2 bases and J by 1 base, with 14 bases between the two germline ends. The germline gives CDR1 KGHSH, CDR2 LQKENI. CDR3 length: 16 amino acids. CDR3 nucleotides: TGTGCCAGCTCACCAGTGGGGCGCGGGCGGAACACTGAAGCTTTCTTT. Residues: CASSPVGRGRNTEAFF.

This clonotype was counted at least ten times. The chain joins TRBV9 to TRBJ2-7; 9 positions agree with TRBD1. Losses at the gene ends were 3 bases for V and 6 bases for J; bases not matched to a gene: 7. This CDR3 comprises 14 residues. Germline-derived CDR1 and CDR2 are SGDLS and YYNGEE. DNA for the CDR3: TGTGCCAGCAGCGCCTGGGACAGGGAAGGCGAGCAGTACTTC. Its protein product is CASSAWDREGEQYF.

This chain connects TRBV20-1 to TRBJ2-5; D is ambiguous. Germline V gives CDR1 DFQATT, CDR2 SNEGSKA (reference sequence). V lost 0 bases to trimming and J lost 1 base, with 12 bases between them. This CDR3 region has 15 residues. This CDR3 reads CSARDLGDIQETQYF. CDR3 sequence (DNA): TGCAGTGCTAGAGATCTCGGTGACATCCAAGAGACCCAGTACTTC.

This chain connects TRBV13 to TRBJ2-1; no firm D call. Germline CDR1 and CDR2: PRHDT and FYEKMQ (reference sequence). Trimming stripped 5 bases from V and 8 bases from J, with 13 bases between. This CDR3 has 13 amino acids. The CDR3 is CASSPFSWHEQFF. The DNA for the CDR3 is TGTGCCAGCAGCCCATTTTCGTGGCATGAGCAGTTCTTC.

Worth noting for this clonotype: A much larger clone differs from this one at a single base, so this may be a read error. The J gene is TRBJ2-2, the V gene TRBV24-1; D ambiguous. Trimming took off 5 bases at V and 4 bases at J, with 13 bases between the two ends. This CDR3 contains 15 residues. Germline CDR1 is KGHDR and CDR2 is SFDVKD. CDR3 nucleotide sequence: TGTGCCACCAGTGCCCAACCGTGGGGCACCGGGGAGCTGTTTTTT. It encodes CATSAQPWGTGELFF.

The rearrangement links TRBV19 to TRBJ2-3; D not resolved. Trimming shortened V by 9 bases and J by 2 bases, and 12 bases separated the two germline ends. This CDR3 has 13 amino acids. Germline V CDR1 and CDR2: LNHDA, SQIVND (reference sequence). Here the CDR3 reads CASRTPDTDTQYF. The DNA of the CDR3 is TGTGCCAGCCGGACCCCAGACACAGATACGCAGTATTTT.